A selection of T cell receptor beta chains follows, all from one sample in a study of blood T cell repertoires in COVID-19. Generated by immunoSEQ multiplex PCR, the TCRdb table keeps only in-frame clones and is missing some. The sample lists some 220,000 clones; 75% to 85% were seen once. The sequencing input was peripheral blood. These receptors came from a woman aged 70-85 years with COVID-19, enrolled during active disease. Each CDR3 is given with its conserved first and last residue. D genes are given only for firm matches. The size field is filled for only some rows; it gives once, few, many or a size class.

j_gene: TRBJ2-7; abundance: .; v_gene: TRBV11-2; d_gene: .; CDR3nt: TGTGCCAGCAGCTTTCGGCAGGGGATAACCTACGAGCAGTACTTC; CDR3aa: CASSFRQGITYEQYF
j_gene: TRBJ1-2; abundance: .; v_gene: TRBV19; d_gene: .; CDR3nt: TGTGCCAGTAGTTTCAAGACAGAACCTAACTATGGCTACACCTTC; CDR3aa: CASSFKTEPNYGYTF
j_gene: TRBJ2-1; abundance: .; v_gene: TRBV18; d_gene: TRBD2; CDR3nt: TGTGCCAGCTCACCGAAGACTAGCGGGAGTTTTGAGCAGTTCTTC; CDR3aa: CASSPKTSGSFEQFF
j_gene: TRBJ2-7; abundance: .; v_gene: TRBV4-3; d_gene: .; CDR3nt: TGCGCCAGCAGCCAAGATTCAGGGGATTACGAGCAGTACTTC; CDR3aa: CASSQDSGDYEQYF
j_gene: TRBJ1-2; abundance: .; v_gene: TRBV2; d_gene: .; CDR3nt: TGTGCCAGCAGGGAGACAGGTTTCTATGGCTACACCTTC; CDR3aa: CASRETGFYGYTF
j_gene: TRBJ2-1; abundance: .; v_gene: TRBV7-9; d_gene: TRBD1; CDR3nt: TGTGCCAGCAGCCTGGACAGGGGTTCCTACAATGAGCAGTTCTTC; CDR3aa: CASSLDRGSYNEQFF
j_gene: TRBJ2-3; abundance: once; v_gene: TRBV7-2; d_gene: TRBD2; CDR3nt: TGTGCCAGCAGCTTAGCAGCGGGAGGGCCGACAGATACGCAGTATTTT; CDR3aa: CASSLAAGGPTDTQYF
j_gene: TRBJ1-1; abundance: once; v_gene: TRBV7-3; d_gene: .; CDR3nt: TGTGCCAGCAGGAAGGAAGGGGCCGGCACTGAAGCTTTCTTT; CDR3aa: CASRKEGAGTEAFF
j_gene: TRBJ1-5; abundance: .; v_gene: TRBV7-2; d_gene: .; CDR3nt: TGTGCCAGCAGCCGGGGGGGAATCGCTGTCAATCAGCCCCAGCATTTT; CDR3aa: CASSRGGIAVNQPQHF
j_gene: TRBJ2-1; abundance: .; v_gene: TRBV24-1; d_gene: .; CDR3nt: TGTGCCACCAGTGATTTTTTGGGAGATGAGCAGTTCTTC; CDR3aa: CATSDFLGDEQFF
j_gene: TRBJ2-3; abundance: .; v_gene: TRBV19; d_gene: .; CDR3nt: TGTGCCAGTAGTATCGCTAGCGATGACACAGATACGCAGTATTTT; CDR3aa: CASSIASDDTDTQYF
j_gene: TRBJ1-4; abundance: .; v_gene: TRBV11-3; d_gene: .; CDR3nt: TGTGCCAGCAGCCGACTCACAGGGTTAGGTAATGAAAAACTGTTTTTT; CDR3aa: CASSRLTGLGNEKLFF
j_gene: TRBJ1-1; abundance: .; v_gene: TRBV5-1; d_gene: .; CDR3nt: TGCGCCACCAAGCAGGTCTCATCCGATAACACTGAAGCTTTCTTT; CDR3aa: CATKQVSSDNTEAFF
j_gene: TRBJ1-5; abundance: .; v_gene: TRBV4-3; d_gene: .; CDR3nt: TGCGCCAGCAGCCAAGGGGGCGATTCCAATCAGCCCCAGCATTTT; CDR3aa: CASSQGGDSNQPQHF
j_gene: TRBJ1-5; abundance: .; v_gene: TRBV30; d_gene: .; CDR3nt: TGTGCCTGGAAGGGGGAAGGGGGTCAGCCCCAGCATTTT; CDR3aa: CAWKGEGGQPQHF
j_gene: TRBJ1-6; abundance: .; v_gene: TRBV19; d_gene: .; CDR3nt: TGTGCCAGTAATCCCGGGGGAGATTCACCCCTCCACTTT; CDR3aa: CASNPGGDSPLHF
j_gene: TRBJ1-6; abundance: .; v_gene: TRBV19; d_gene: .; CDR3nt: TGTGCCAGTTTAGTCAAGGCGGGAGGAGTATCACCCCTCCACTTT; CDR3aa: CASLVKAGGVSPLHF
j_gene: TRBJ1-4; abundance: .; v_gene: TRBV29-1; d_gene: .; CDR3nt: TGCAGCGTTGCCCCGACAGGCGCTAATGAAAAACTGTTTTTT; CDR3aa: CSVAPTGANEKLFF
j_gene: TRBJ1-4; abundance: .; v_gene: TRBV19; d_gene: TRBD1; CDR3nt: TGTGCCATTGCAGAAGGGGGCACTAATGAAAAACTGTTTTTT; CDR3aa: CAIAEGGTNEKLFF
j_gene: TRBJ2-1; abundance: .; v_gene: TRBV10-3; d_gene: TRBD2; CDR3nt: TGTGCCATCAGGGGGACTAGCGGAGGTGAGCAGTTCTTC; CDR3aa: CAIRGTSGGEQFF
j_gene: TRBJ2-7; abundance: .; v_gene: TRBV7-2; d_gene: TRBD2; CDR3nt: TGTGCCAGCAGCTCTGGACTAGCGGGAGGGAGGGAGCAGTACTTC; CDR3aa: CASSSGLAGGREQYF
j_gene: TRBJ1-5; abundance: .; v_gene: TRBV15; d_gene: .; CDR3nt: TGTGCCACCAGCAGAGATCGTCTTACACAGCCCCAGCATTTT; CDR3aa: CATSRDRLTQPQHF
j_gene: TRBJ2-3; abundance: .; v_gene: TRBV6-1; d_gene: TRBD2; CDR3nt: TGTGCCAGCAGTGTACGCCTGGGGACTAGCGGTAGCACAGATACGCAGTATTTT; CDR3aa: CASSVRLGTSGSTDTQYF
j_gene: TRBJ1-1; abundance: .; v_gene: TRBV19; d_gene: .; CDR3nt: TGTGCCAGTAGTATAGGTTGGCAAACGAACACTGAAGCTTTCTTT; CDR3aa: CASSIGWQTNTEAFF
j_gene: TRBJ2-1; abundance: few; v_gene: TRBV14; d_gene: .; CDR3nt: TGTGCCAGCAGCCAAGCCCACTACTACAATGAGCAGTTCTTC; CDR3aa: CASSQAHYYNEQFF
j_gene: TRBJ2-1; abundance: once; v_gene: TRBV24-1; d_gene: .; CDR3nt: TGTGCCACCAGTGACCGTAGTCGCCGGACAGCCCTTGGGACCTACAATGAGCAGTTCTTC; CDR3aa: CATSDRSRRTALGTYNEQFF
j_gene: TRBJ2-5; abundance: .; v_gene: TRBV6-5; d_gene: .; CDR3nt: TGTGCCAGCAGCAAGGGGTCCCGGGGGAAAGAGACCCAGTACTTC; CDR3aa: CASSKGSRGKETQYF
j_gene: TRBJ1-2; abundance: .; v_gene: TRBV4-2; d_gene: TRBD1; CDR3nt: TGTGCCAGCAGCCAGGGGACAGGGGGCGGCTATGGCTACACCTTC; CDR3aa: CASSQGTGGGYGYTF
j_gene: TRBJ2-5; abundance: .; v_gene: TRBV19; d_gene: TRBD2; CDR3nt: TGTGCCAGTAGTGTGGGACTAGGGTACCAAGAGACCCAGTACTTC; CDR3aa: CASSVGLGYQETQYF
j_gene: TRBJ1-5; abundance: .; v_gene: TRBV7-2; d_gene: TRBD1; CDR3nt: TGTGCCAGCACCCTTAGGGGAGACAGGGGGACGCAGCCCCAGCATTTT; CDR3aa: CASTLRGDRGTQPQHF
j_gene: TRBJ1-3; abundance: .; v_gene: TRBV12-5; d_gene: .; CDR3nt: TGTGCTAGTGGGCAACAGCGAGGGCAGACACCTAACTCTGGAAACACCATATATTTT; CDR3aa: CASGQQRGQTPNSGNTIYF
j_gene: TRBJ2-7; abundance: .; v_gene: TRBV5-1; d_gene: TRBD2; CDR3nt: TGCGCCAGCAGCTTCATAGGCCCTGCAGGATTAGCGGGAGTCGACCACGAGCAGTACTTC; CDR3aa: CASSFIGPAGLAGVDHEQYF
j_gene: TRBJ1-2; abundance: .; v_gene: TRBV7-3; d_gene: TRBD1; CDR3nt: TGTGCCAGCAGCGCGGACAGGGCTACTGGCTACACCTTC; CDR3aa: CASSADRATGYTF
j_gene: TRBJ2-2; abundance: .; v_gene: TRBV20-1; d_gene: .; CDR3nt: TGCAGTGCTAGTGGCGGGACGAACACCGGGGAGCTGTTTTTT; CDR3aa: CSASGGTNTGELFF
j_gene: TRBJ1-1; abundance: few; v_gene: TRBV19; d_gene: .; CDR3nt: TGTGCCAGTAGTATTCCTCGCGGTGCGGGGGTCGTTGGAGCTTTCTTT; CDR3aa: CASSIPRGAGVVGAFF
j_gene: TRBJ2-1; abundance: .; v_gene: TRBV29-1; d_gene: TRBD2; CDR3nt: TGCAGCGCCTCGGGGGGTAATGAGCAGTTCTTC; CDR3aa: CSASGGNEQFF
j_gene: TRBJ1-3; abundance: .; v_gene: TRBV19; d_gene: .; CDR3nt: TGTGCCAGTAGCATTACAGGCTCTGGAAACACCATATATTTT; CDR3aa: CASSITGSGNTIYF
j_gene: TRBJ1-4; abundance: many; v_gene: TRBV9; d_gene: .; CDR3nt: TGTGCCAGCAGCGCGGGGGGAGAAAAACTGTTTTTT; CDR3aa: CASSAGGEKLFF
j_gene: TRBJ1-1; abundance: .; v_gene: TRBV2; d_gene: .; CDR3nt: TGTGCCAGCAGTGAACTCCGGGCCCCGGGGACTGAAGCTTTCTTT; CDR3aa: CASSELRAPGTEAFF
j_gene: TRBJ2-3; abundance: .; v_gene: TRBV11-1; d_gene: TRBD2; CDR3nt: TGTGCCAGCAGCCTTAGACTAGCCGTAGATACGCAGTATTTT; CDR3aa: CASSLRLAVDTQYF
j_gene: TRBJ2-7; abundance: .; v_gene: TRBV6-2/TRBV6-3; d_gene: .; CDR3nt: TGTGCCAGCAGTTCCACCCGAGGCGGTAGATCAACCTACGAGCAGTACTTC; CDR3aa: CASSSTRGGRSTYEQYF
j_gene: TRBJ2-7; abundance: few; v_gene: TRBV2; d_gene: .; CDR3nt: TGTGCCAGCAGCGTTATTGTCCCCACAGGAACCTACGAGCAGTACTTC; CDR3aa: CASSVIVPTGTYEQYF
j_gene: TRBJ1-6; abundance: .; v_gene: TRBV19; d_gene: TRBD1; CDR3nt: TGTGCCAGTACCCCGGACAGGAGCAGATCACCCCTCCACTTT; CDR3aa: CASTPDRSRSPLHF
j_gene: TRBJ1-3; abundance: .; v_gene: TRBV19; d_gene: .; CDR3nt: TGTGCCAGTAGTGGGGGGGGAATCTCTGGAAACACCATATATTTT; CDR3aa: CASSGGGISGNTIYF
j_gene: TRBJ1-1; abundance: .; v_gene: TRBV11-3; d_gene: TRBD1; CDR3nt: TGTGCCAGCAGAAAACAGGGGGTTACTGAAGCTTTCTTT; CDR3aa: CASRKQGVTEAFF